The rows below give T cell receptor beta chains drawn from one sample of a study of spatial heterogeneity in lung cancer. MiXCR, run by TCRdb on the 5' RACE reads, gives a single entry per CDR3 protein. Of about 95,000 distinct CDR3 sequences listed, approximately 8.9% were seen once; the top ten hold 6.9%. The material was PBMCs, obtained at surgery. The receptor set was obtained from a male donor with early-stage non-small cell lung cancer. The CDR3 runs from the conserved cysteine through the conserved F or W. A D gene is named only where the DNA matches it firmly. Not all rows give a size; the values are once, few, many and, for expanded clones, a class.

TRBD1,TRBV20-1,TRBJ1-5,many,TGCAGTGCTAGAGACGGAAGGACAGGGGGCTCCAATCAGCCCCAGCATTTT,CSARDGRTGGSNQPQHF
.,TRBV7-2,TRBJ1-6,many,TGTGCCAGCAGCCCAAGACAGAATTCACCCCTCCACTTT,CASSPRQNSPLHF
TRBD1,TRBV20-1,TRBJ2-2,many,TGCAGTGCTAGGGGACAGGGGAACACCGGGGAGCTGTTTTTT,CSARGQGNTGELFF
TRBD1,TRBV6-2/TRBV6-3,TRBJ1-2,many,TGTGCCAGCAGGACGACGACAGGGGTTGACTATGGCTACACCTTC,CASRTTTGVDYGYTF
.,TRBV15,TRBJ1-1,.,TGTGCCACCAGCAGAGTCATGCGCAGTATAAACACTGAAGCTTTCTTT,CATSRVMRSINTEAFF
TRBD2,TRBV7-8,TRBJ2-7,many,TGTGCCAGCAGCCCGACGAGCGGGGGAGCCTACGAGCAGTACTTC,CASSPTSGGAYEQYF
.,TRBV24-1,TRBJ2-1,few,TGTGCCACCAGGAGGAGCTCCTACAATGAGCAGTTCTTC,CATRRSSYNEQFF
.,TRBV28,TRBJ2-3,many,TGTGCCAGCAGTTTAGGGCTGATAAGCACAGATACGCAGTATTTT,CASSLGLISTDTQYF
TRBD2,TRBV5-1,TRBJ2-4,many,TGCGCCAGCAGCCTACTATCGGGAGGGAGGTCAAACATTCAGTACTTC,CASSLLSGGRSNIQYF
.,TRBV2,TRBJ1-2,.,TGTGCCAGCAGTCGGGGATATAACTATGGCTACACCTTC,CASSRGYNYGYTF
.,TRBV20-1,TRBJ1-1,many,TGCAGTGCTACAGGGGACACTGAAGCTTTCTTT,CSATGDTEAFF
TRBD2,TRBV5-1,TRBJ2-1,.,TGCGCCAGCAGCACCCTAGCGGGAGCCAGTGGTGAGCAGTTCTTC,CASSTLAGASGEQFF
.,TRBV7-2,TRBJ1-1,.,TGTGCCAGCAGCTCTCTTCGCGGTACTGAAGCTTTCTTT,CASSSLRGTEAFF
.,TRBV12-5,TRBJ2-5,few,TGTGCTAGTGGTTTGACAGGGTGGGAGACCCAGTACTTC,CASGLTGWETQYF
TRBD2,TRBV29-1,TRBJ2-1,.,TGCAGCGCGGAACTAGCGTTGGCTTACAATGAGCAGTTCTTC,CSAELALAYNEQFF
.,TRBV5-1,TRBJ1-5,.,TGCGCCAGCAGCTTGGACGGCTCGAGGCAGCCCCAGCATTTT,CASSLDGSRQPQHF
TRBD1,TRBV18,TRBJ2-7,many,TGTGCCAGCTCACCACCTTCGCGACAGGGGGGAGGCGAGCAGTACTTC,CASSPPSRQGGGEQYF
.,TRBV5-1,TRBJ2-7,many,TGCGCCAGCACCACCCCCGGGCAGAGCGAGCAGTACTTC,CASTTPGQSEQYF
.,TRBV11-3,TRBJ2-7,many,TGTGCCAGCAGCTCGGGGGGCAATCTTGACGAGCAGTACTTC,CASSSGGNLDEQYF
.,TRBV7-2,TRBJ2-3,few,TGTGCCAGCGCCCTCCTCAGGGATACGCAGTATTTT,CASALLRDTQYF
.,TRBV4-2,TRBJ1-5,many,TGTGCCAGCAGCCAAGATACCGGGGCTCAGCCCCAGCATTTT,CASSQDTGAQPQHF
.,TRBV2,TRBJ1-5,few,TGTGCCAGCAGTGGTCGGTCGGGGGCTAGCAATCAGCCCCAGCATTTT,CASSGRSGASNQPQHF
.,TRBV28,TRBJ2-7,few,TGTGCCAGCAGTTATGACTCCTACGAGCAGTACTTC,CASSYDSYEQYF
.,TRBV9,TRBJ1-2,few,TGTGCCAGCAGCCTCCTAGGTGGGTCGACTAACTATGGCTACACCTTC,CASSLLGGSTNYGYTF
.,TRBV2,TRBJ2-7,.,TGTGCCAGCAGTTCCGGAGGGGGCGAGCAGTACTTC,CASSSGGGEQYF
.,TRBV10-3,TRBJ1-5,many,TGTGCCATCAGTGAGTCGAAATATCAAGGGGCTGGGAATCAGCCCCAGCATTTT,CAISESKYQGAGNQPQHF
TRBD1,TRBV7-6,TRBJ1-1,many,TGTGCCAGCAGTCGGGACAGGGTTAACACTGAAGCTTTCTTT,CASSRDRVNTEAFF
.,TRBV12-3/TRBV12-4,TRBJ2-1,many,TGTGCCAGCAGTTTAGCGTGGGCGGGGCGGAATGAGCAGTTCTTC,CASSLAWAGRNEQFF
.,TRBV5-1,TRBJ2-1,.,TGCGCCAGCAGCTTGGAGCGGGCGACATACAATGAGCAGTTCTTC,CASSLERATYNEQFF
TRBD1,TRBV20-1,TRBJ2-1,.,TGCAGTGCTCCCCGCGGACAGGGAAACTCCTACAATGAGCAGTTCTTC,CSAPRGQGNSYNEQFF
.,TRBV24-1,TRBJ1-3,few,TGTGCCACCAGTGACCCCGGGACGGGGGACCACACCATATATTTT,CATSDPGTGDHTIYF
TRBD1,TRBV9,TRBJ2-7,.,TGTGCCAGCAGCGTTCAGACAGGGAATTACGAGCAGTACTTC,CASSVQTGNYEQYF
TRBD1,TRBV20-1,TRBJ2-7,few,TGCAGTGCTGGGGGACAGTTCTCCTACGAGCAGTACTTC,CSAGGQFSYEQYF
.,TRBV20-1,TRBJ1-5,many,TGCAGCCAACGGGGAGATAGCAATCAGCCCCAGCATTTT,CSQRGDSNQPQHF
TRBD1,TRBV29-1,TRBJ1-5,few,TGCAGCGTTGGCTTACAGGGGGCAGGGAGCAATCAGCCCCAGCATTTT,CSVGLQGAGSNQPQHF
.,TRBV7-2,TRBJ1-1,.,TGTGCCAGCAGCTTTGACCCCGCGAACACTGAAGCTTTCTTT,CASSFDPANTEAFF
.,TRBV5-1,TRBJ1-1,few,TGCGCCAGCAGCTTGCGTCTGGACCGGACTACGATGAACACTGAAGCTTTCTTT,CASSLRLDRTTMNTEAFF
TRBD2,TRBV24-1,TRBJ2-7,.,TGTGCCACCAGCCCGGGACTAGCGAGAAGCTCCTACGAGCAGTACTTC,CATSPGLARSSYEQYF
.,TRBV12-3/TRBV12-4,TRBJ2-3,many,TGTGCCAGCAGTTCTAGGTGGGGCACTTCTTTTACGCAGTATTTT,CASSSRWGTSFTQYF
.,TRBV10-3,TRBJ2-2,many,TGTGCCATCCGGGGTTACGCCGGGGAGCTGTTTTTT,CAIRGYAGELFF
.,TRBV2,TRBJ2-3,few,TGTGCCAGCACTGGACTTAACACAGATACGCAGTATTTT,CASTGLNTDTQYF
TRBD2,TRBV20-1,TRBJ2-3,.,TGCAGTGCTGCGGGAGGAATAGCAGATACGCAGTATTTT,CSAAGGIADTQYF